The TCR beta chain described here comes from a study of cytomegalovirus exposure and HLA in healthy donors. For the study at large: In a previous analysis, 95 million to 130 million unique TCR beta sequences were found from approximately 180 million T cells. Study-level results: Among the sequence variants, a highly shared cluster was likely an artifact of sequencing. Reportedly, TCR beta sequences accurately predicted HLA-A and HLA-B alleles in most subjects.

After removal of 2 bases from V and 4 bases from J, the junction contained 7 bases not matched to a gene. The germline CDR1 and CDR2 sequences are KGHSH and LQKENI. The CDR3 length is 15 residues. The primer mix had 60 Vbeta and 13 Jbeta primers. Sequencing used immunoSEQ multiplex PCR; TCRdb keeps in-frame clones, though not all of them. The data contain about 94,000 clones, about 68% of them singletons. A word on this clone: Its specificity is unknown.

The chain is built from TRBV18 and TRBJ2-7; 8 bases line up with TRBD1. The sequence derives from a man aged 30 to 45 in good health and CMV-seropositive. Sequencing used PBMCs. CDR3 loop: CASSPIGQGAYEQYF. CDR3 nucleotides: TGTGCCAGCTCACCAATCGGCCAGGGGGCGTACGAGCAGTACTTC. Variable domain in full (rest from reference TRBV18 and TRBJ2-7): NAGVMQNPRHLVRRRGQEARLRCSPMKGHSHVYWYRQLPEEGLKFMVYLQKENIIDESGMPKERFSAEFPKEGPSILRIQQVVRGDSAAYFCASSPIGQGAYEQYFGPGTRLTVT.